This T cell receptor (beta chain) was recovered during a study of radiotherapy plus CTLA-4 blockade in lung cancer. Trimming pared 6 bases from V and 11 bases from J, leaving 19 bases between. The CDR3 length is 13 residues. Per germline, CDR1 LGHNT and CDR2 FRNRAP. This clone came up once. Profiled with immunoSEQ multiplex PCR; TCRdb holds only in-frame clones, not every one. The repertoire includes roughly 58,000 clones, about 80% of them detected once, and 6.1% sits in the top ten. The clonotype was recovered from a human donor with non-small cell lung cancer whose response to radiotherapy plus ipilimumab could not be evaluated. This sequence joins TRBV12-5 and TRBJ1-1, with D perhaps matching TRBD1 (5 bases). The sequenced sample was peripheral blood, obtained from a patient treated with radiotherapy plus ipilimumab. The DNA for the CDR3 is TGTGCTAGTGGCCTTGAGGCAGGGTTGGGGGCTTTCTTT. It codes for CASGLEAGLGAFF.